This TCR beta chain was sequenced in a study of Graves' ophthalmopathy and Graves' hyperthyroidism. Overall study results and limits: Most thyroid clonotypes with frequency above 0.001 were detected in blood too. A classifier, a 13-signature model, separated ophthalmopathy from stable hyperthyroidism with about 88% sensitivity and less than 83% specificity.

As the template, RNA transcripts were used to amplify TCR beta CDR3 regions. Second-round multiplex PCR followed a first-round RT-PCR using HTBI primers. Each CDR3 protein gets one entry after TCRdb re-called the multiplex PCR reads with MiXCR. The sample holds approximately 640,000 distinct CDR3 sequences, about 40% seen once. On this clonotype itself: Antigen unknown.

The V end lost 4 bases, the J end lost 0 bases, and 15 bases lay between the germline ends. Germline V gene sequence: CDR1 SQVTM, CDR2 ANQGSEA. This CDR3 is built from 15 residues. The TCR sequence derives from an adult man with Graves' ophthalmopathy. The sequenced sample was peripheral blood. V usage is TRBV29-1 and J usage is TRBJ2-5; the D gene is possibly TRBD1 (5 bases). CDR3 bases: TGCAGCGTTGCCAGCAGGTCAGGGTACCAAGAGACCCAGTACTTC. This codes for CSVASRSGYQETQYF.